One and the same sample provided the 15 T cell receptor beta chains below, sequenced in a study of CD8+ T cells in alopecia areata. Sequencing relied on a cDNA template that was reverse transcribed from extracted RNA. The data were produced by immunoSEQ multiplex PCR, yet TCRdb's version contains in-frame clones alone and is incomplete. The sample includes some 180,000 clones, 63% of them seen just once. The sample in question was CD4+ T cells sorted from blood, obtained at week 0. All receptors derive from a human donor with alopecia areata.

This clone was seen only once. This chain uses TRBV29-1 with TRBJ1-2, with D perhaps TRBD1 (5 bases). Trimming pared 7 bases from V and 7 bases from J, leaving 10 bases between. The length of the CDR3 is 10 residues. Germline V gene data show CDR1 as SQVTM and CDR2 as ANQGSEA. The CDR3 region is CSADSGGYTF. CDR3 bases: TGCAGCGCTGACAGTGGTGGCTACACCTTC.

This clone was found many times. The chain combines TRBV23-1 with TRBJ1-5; D gene uncertain. TRBV23-1 is labeled an ORF, and its function is uncertain. Trimming cost V 2 bases and J 5 bases, with 4 bases left between them. The CDR3 extends over 12 amino acids. The CDR3 protein is CASSQGYQPQHF. The CDR3 DNA reads TGCGCCAGCAGTCAAGGTTATCAGCCCCAGCATTTT.

The chain is built from TRBV29-1 and TRBJ2-5; no clear D gene. CDR1 SQVTM and CDR2 ANQGSEA come from the germline V gene. The CDR3 sequence is 13 residues long. V dropped 3 bases and J dropped 1 base, with 9 bases sitting between them. For the CDR3, the DNA is TGCAGCGTTGAGGGCCGACTCCAAGAGACCCAGTACTTC. This sequence encodes CSVEGRLQETQYF.

The genes are TRBV5-5 and TRBJ1-2; D gene uncertain. Trimming pared 0 bases from V and 2 bases from J, leaving 11 bases between. Per germline, CDR1 SGHKS and CDR2 YYEKEE (reference sequence). This CDR3 contains 15 residues. The CDR3 DNA follows: TGTGCCAGCAGCTTGGGGGTCAGAGACAACTATGGCTACACCTTC. The encoded protein is CASSLGVRDNYGYTF.

The chain employs TRBV29-1 and TRBJ2-4, with unresolved D. The CDR3 length is 14 residues. Per germline, CDR1 SQVTM and CDR2 ANQGSEA. Trimming removed 4 bases from V and 7 bases from J, with 17 bases in between. This CDR3 is CSVAVAAPGNIQYF. The CDR3 coding sequence is TGCAGCGTTGCGGTGGCAGCCCCTGGGAACATTCAGTACTTC.

This chain uses TRBV29-1 with TRBJ1-2, with D maybe TRBD1 (5 bases). The CDR3 sequence is 11 residues long. Trimming took 7 bases from V and 7 from J, leaving 13 bases between them. Germline V gene data show CDR1 as SQVTM and CDR2 as ANQGSEA. The CDR3 here is CSGVEGSGYTF. For the CDR3, the DNA is TGCAGCGGTGTGGAGGGGTCTGGCTACACCTTC.

This clone was seen repeatedly, ten times or more. The chain couples TRBV12-5 to TRBJ1-3; perhaps TRBD1 as D (6 bases). CDR3 length equals 16 residues. Germline CDR1 reads LGHNT; CDR2 reads FRNRAP. Trimming took 3 bases from V and 0 from J, leaving 12 bases between them. CDR3 sequence: CASGFPGQSSGNTIYF. The CDR3 DNA follows: TGTGCTAGTGGTTTCCCTGGACAGAGCTCTGGAAACACCATATATTTT. The full variable domain, with the rest looked up from reference TRBV12-5 and TRBJ1-3, is DARVTQTPRHKVTEMGQEVTMRCQPILGHNTVFWYRQTMMQGLELLAYFRNRAPLDDSGMPKDRFSAEMPDATLATLKIQPSEPRDSAVYFCASGFPGQSSGNTIYFGEGSWLTVV.

CDR3 sequence reads: CSLSRGGVNTEAFF. The CDR3 DNA follows: TGCAGCTTAAGTAGAGGGGGGGTGAACACTGAAGCTTTCTTT. The chain recombines TRBV29-1 with TRBJ1-1; D possibly corresponds to TRBD1 (6 bases). Germline assignment: CDR1 SQVTM and CDR2 ANQGSEA. The CDR3 has 14 amino acids. V was cut by 8 bases and J by 0 bases, with 16 bases left in between.

CDR3 in DNA: TGTGCCTGGAATGACAGGGTCGAAGAGACCCAGTACTTC. Protein product: CAWNDRVEETQYF. V gene TRBV30 combines with J gene TRBJ2-5, with TRBD1 matching 7 bases. Germline values: CDR1 GTSNPN, CDR2 SVGIG (reference sequence). V trimming: 4 bases; J trimming: 3 bases; junction bases outside the gene matches: 5. This CDR3 is 13 amino acids long.

The chain links TRBV29-1 to TRBJ1-2, with 7 bases identical to TRBD1. Germline trimming cut 6 bases from V and 2 bases from J; bases unmatched to any gene: 12. The length of the CDR3 is 15 residues. The germline gives CDR1 SQVTM, CDR2 ANQGSEA. This CDR3 is CSVVTGLLGNYGYTF. CDR3 DNA: TGCAGCGTCGTGACAGGGTTATTAGGGAACTATGGCTACACCTTC.

The chain carries TRBV30 and TRBJ2-1; D call uncertain. V was shortened by 3 bases and J by 7 bases, with 7 bases between the two germline ends. Germline CDR1 reads GTSNPN; CDR2 reads SVGIG (reference sequence). The CDR3 extends over 11 amino acids. This CDR3 reads CAWRLRNEQFF. In DNA form, the CDR3 reads TGTGCCTGGAGACTAAGGAATGAGCAGTTCTTC.

The gene calls are TRBV5-1 and TRBJ1-2; D unresolved. Looked up from germline, CDR1 is SGHRS and CDR2 is YFSETQ. The CDR3 has 14 residues. Trimming took off 3 bases at V and 3 bases at J, with 12 bases between the two ends. The CDR3 sequence: CASSSSGGDYGYTF. The CDR3 DNA follows: TGCGCCAGCAGCTCCTCAGGAGGCGACTATGGCTACACCTTC.

J is TRBJ2-1 and V is TRBV30; D possibly corresponds to TRBD2 (5 bases). The V gene's germline CDR1 is GTSNPN and CDR2 SVGIG (reference sequence). This CDR3 is 17 amino acids long. V lost 0 bases to trimming and J lost 2 bases, with 17 bases between them. The CDR3 sequence: CAWSVRSAGWTYNEQFF. The CDR3 DNA is TGTGCCTGGAGTGTACGCTCGGCGGGTTGGACCTACAATGAGCAGTTCTTC.

The chain recombines TRBV7-9 with TRBJ2-7; D is perhaps TRBD1 (5 bases). Germline V gene lookup returns CDR1 SEHNR and CDR2 FQNEAQ (reference sequence). The germline V and J ends were trimmed by 0 bases and 1 base, with 10 bases remaining between them. This CDR3 region has 15 residues. DNA for the CDR3: TGTGCCAGCAGCTTAGCGGCAGGGCAGTCCTACGAGCAGTACTTC. This codes for CASSLAAGQSYEQYF.

This sequence joins TRBV7-2 and TRBJ2-7; D uncertain. The germline V gene has CDR1 SGHTA and CDR2 FQGNSA. This CDR3 has 12 residues. With 2 bases removed from V and 4 bases from J, the gap between germline ends came to 6 bases. CDR3 in DNA: TGTGCCAGCAGCTTAACCCCGTACGAGCAGTACTTC. Its translation is CASSLTPYEQYF.